This T cell receptor (beta chain) is from a study of siplizumab effects on memory and regulatory T cells. Findings and caveats of the study: In unstimulated cells, naive T cells appeared more diverse than memory T cells and seemed major alloresponse contributors. Among alloreactive clones, only a minor fraction mapped to unstimulated subsets. Mappable alloreactive CD4+ clones came from Treg cells around 70% of the time on average with siplizumab, against 26.9% in controls.

In its sample, this clone was seen once. What it binds is unknown. Germline values: CDR1 SGHRS, CDR2 YFSETQ. The CDR3 totals 11 residues. Trimming shortened V by 1 base and J by 9 bases, and 5 bases separated the two germline ends. The protocol was immunoSEQ multiplex PCR, while the TCRdb copy is restricted to in-frame clones and leaves out a portion. The sample shows about 50,000 clones, over 90% of them seen only once. V gene TRBV5-1 combines with J gene TRBJ2-1; D not certain. The TCR sequence derives from a human donor in good health. The sample taken for sequencing was CD8+ T cells sorted from blood. CDR3 coding DNA: TGCGCCAGCAGCTTGACGGGTGAGCAGTTCTTC. Its translation is CASSLTGEQFF. The complete variable domain, with remaining parts taken from reference TRBV5-1 and TRBJ2-1, reads KAGVTQTPRYLIKTRGQQVTLSCSPISGHRSVSWYQQTPGQGLQFLFEYFSETQRNKGNFPGRFSGRQFSNSRSEMNVSTLELGDSALYLCASSLTGEQFFGPGTRLTVL.